This TCR beta chain is from a study of vaccination effects on CD4 cells after COVID-19. This CDR3 has 15 residues. Germline-derived CDR1 and CDR2 are WSHSY and SAAADI. Trimming removed 3 bases from V and 7 bases from J; junction bases left unmatched: 10. Before any sequencing was done, the ViraFEST assay used viral peptide pools to expand antigen-specific CD4+ T cells. At the end of 9 to 11 days of culture, CD4+ T cells were isolated. Participants each got two BNT162b2 or mRNA-1273 vaccine doses. Approximately 2.1 million PBMC were placed in each well, which was supplemented with approximately 9.2 IU/ml IL-2 and roughly 9 ug/ml peptides. The authors exchanged half the medium for IL-2 medium on days 3 and 7. Study conclusions and caveats: In vaccinees who were healthy, merely 1 out of 255 vaccine-induced clones cross-reacted with common cold coronaviruses.

This clone was recorded only once. The antigen remains undetermined. Assay: immunoSEQ multiplex PCR; the TCRdb copy retains only in-frame clones and omits some. The sample contains tens of thousands of clones, about 67% of which appear only once. This sequence joins TRBV10-2 and TRBJ2-7; 9 nucleotides line up with TRBD2. This TCR came from a human donor who received a COVID-19 vaccine. Sample: CD4+ T cells from PBMCs cultured with HCoV-NL63 spike peptides, taken after COVID-19 vaccination. The CDR3 sequence is CASSDLAGGPGEQYF. For the CDR3, the DNA is TGCGCCAGCAGTGATTTGGCGGGGGGGCCGGGGGAGCAGTACTTC.